This T cell receptor (beta chain) was profiled in a study of cytomegalovirus exposure and HLA in healthy donors. This table comes from immunoSEQ multiplex PCR, and its TCRdb copy is limited to in-frame clones, with some not included. The sample consists of about 240,000 clones, approximately 83% of them appearing once. The CDR3 consists of 15 residues. Germline lookup yields CDR1 SGHRS and CDR2 YFSETQ. Deletions cut 0 bases from V and 1 base from J, with 10 bases between. The chain uses TRBV5-1 and TRBJ1-1; no definite D call. The receptor's source is a woman younger than 45 in good health and CMV-seropositive. The sequenced material came from PBMCs. In nucleotides, the CDR3 is TGCGCCAGCAGCTTGGCCCAGAATGGGAACACTGAAGCTTTCTTT. Its translation: CASSLAQNGNTEAFF.